Below, 2 T cell receptor beta chains from the same sample are listed, as sequenced in a study of T cell changes during pregnancy in multiple sclerosis. TCRdb's table, derived via immunoSEQ multiplex PCR, lists solely in-frame clones and lacks some. The sample lists tens of thousands of clones, over 85% occurring once. This sample comprised peripheral blood, obtained in the third trimester of pregnancy. Every receptor here comes from a female donor with multiple sclerosis, enrolled in a pregnancy study.

Comment on this clone: Other nucleotide sequences from this sample produce the same CDR3. The rearrangement joins TRBV19 to TRBJ1-5, with D maybe TRBD1 (5 bases). Germline assignment: CDR1 LNHDA and CDR2 SQIVND (reference sequence). This CDR3 spans 15 amino acids. V lost 5 bases to trimming and J lost 3 bases, with 14 bases between them. CDR3 nucleotides: TGTGCCAGTAGTCCGCGGGGCGAGGTCAATCAGCCCCAGCATTTT. Its translation is CASSPRGEVNQPQHF.

The chain has TRBV18 and TRBJ2-7; 11 bases line up with TRBD2. In germline, CDR1 is KGHSH, CDR2 LQKENI. The CDR3 totals 15 residues. V shed 3 bases and J 2 bases; nucleotides not matched to a gene: 3. The CDR3 DNA reads TGTGCCAGCTCACCGGGGACTAGCGGAACCTACGAGCAGTACTTC. Amino acids: CASSPGTSGTYEQYF.